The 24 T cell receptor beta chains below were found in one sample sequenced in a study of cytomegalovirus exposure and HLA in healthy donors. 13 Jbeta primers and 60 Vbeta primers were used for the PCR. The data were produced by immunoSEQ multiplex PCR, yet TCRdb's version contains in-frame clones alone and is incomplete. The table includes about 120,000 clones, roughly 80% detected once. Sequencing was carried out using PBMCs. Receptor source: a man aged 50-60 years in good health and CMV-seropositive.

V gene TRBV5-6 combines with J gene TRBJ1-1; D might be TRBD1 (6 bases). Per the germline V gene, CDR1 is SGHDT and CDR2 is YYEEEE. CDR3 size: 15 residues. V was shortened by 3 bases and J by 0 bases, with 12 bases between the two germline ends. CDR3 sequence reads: CASSWAGVLNTEAFF. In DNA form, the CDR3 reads TGTGCCAGCAGCTGGGCAGGGGTGTTGAACACTGAAGCTTTCTTT.

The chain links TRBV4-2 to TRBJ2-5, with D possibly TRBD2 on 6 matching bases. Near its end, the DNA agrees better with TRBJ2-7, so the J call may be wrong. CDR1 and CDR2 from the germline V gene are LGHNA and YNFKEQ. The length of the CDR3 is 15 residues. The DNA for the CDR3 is TGTGCCAGCAGCCAAGGCGGGCGGGGTCCTGGCGAGCAGTACTTC. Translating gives CASSQGGRGPGEQYF.

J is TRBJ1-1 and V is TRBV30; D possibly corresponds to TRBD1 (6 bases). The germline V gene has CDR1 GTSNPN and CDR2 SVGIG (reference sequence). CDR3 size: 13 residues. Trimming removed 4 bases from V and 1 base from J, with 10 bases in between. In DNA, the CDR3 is TGTGCCTGGAATAGGGGACAGAACACTGAAGCTTTCTTT. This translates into CAWNRGQNTEAFF.

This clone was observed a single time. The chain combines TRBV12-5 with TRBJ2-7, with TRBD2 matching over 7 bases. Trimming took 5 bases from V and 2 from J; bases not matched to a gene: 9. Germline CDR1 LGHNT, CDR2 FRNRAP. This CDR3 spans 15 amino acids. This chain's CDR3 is CASGPKGLSTYEQYF. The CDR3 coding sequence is TGTGCTAGTGGTCCAAAGGGACTATCCACCTACGAGCAGTACTTC.

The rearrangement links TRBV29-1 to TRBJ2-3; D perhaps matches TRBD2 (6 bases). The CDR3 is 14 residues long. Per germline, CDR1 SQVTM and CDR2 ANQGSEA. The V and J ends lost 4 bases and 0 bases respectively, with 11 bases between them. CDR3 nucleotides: TGCAGCGTTGTTTATGGGGGGAGCACAGATACGCAGTATTTT. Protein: CSVVYGGSTDTQYF.

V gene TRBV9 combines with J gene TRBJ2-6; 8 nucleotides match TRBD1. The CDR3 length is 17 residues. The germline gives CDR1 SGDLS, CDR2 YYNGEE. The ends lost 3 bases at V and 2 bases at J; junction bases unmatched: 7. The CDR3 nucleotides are TGTGCCAGCAGCGCCCGGACAGGGAACCCTGGGGCCAACGTCCTGACTTTC. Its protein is CASSARTGNPGANVLTF.

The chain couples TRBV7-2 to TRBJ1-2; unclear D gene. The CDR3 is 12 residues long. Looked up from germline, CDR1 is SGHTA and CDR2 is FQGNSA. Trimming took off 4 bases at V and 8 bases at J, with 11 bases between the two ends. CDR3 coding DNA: TGTGCCAGCAGCTCGTACAGATACGGCTACACCTTC. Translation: CASSSYRYGYTF.

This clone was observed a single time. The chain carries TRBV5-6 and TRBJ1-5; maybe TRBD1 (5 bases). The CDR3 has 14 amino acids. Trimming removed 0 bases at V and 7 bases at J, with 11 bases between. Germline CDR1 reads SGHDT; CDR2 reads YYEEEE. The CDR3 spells CASSLGQGRQPQHF. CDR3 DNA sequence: TGTGCCAGCAGCTTGGGGCAGGGAAGGCAGCCCCAGCATTTT.

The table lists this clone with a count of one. CDR3 sequence: CASSRDKLRSYNEQFF. The DNA of the CDR3 is TGTGCCAGCAGCCGGGACAAATTGAGGAGTTACAATGAGCAGTTCTTC. The J gene is TRBJ2-1, the V gene TRBV14, with a possible D match to TRBD1 (6 bases). V dropped 4 bases and J dropped 4 bases, with 17 bases sitting between them. Germline CDR1 SGHDN, CDR2 FVKESK. There are 16 residues in the CDR3.

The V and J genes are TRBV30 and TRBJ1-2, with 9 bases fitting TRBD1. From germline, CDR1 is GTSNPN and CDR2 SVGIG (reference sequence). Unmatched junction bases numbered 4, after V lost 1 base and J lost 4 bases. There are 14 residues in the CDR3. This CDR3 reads CAWSATGGSYGYTF. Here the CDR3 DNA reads TGTGCCTGGAGTGCGACAGGGGGTAGCTATGGCTACACCTTC.

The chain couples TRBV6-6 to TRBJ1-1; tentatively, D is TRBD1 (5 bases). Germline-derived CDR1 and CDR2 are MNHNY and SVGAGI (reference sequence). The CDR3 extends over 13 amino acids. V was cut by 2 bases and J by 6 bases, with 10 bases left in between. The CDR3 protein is CASSYRGFPEAFF. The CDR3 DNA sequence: TGTGCCAGCAGTTACAGGGGATTTCCTGAAGCTTTCTTT.

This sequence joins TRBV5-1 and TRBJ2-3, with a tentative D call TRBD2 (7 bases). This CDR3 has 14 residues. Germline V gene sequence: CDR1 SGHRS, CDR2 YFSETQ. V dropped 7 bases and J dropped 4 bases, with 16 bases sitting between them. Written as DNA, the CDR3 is TGCGCCAGCTCGGGGGGCCCATCCCCAGATACGCAGTATTTT. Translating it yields CASSGGPSPDTQYF.

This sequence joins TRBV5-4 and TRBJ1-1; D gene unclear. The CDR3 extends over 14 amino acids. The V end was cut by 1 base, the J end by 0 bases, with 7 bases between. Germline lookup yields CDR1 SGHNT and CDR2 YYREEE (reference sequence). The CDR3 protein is CASSLTAMNTEAFF. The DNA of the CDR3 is TGTGCCAGCAGCTTGACAGCTATGAACACTGAAGCTTTCTTT.

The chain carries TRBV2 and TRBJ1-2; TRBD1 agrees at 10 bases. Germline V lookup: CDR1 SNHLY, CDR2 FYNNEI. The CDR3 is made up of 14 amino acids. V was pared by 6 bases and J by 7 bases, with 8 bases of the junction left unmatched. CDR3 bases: TGTGCCAGCAGATCCGGGACAGGGGCTCGTGGCTACACCTTC. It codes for CASRSGTGARGYTF.

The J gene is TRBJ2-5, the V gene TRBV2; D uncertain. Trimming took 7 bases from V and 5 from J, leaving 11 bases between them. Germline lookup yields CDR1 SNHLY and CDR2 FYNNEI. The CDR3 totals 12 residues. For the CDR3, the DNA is TGTGCCAGCACCGAAAACCGGGAGACCCAGTACTTC. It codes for CASTENRETQYF.

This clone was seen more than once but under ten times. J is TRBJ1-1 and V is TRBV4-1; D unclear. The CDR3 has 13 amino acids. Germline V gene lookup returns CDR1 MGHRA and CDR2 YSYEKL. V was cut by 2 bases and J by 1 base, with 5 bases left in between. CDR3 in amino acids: CASSQLGNTEAFF. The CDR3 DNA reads TGCGCCAGCAGCCAACTCGGGAACACTGAAGCTTTCTTT.

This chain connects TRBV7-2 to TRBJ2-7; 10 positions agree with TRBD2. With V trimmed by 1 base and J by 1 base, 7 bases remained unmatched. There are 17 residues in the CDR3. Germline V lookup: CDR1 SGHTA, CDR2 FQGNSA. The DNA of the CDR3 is TGTGCCAGCAGCTTAGTTGCAGCGGGAGGGTCTTCCTACGAGCAGTACTTC. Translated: CASSLVAAGGSSYEQYF.

The CDR3 DNA follows: TGTGCCAGCTGGGACAGGGCTCCCTCGGGCAATCAGCCCCAGCATTTT. It translates to CASWDRAPSGNQPQHF. The rearrangement uses TRBV21-1 and TRBJ1-5; TRBD1 is the table's D call, not checked against the DNA. TRBV21-1 is a pseudogene segment. The CDR3 is made up of 16 amino acids.

The DNA for the CDR3 is TGTGCCAGCAGCCTGGCGGGGGGGCGCGAGCAGTACTTC. This sequence encodes CASSLAGGREQYF. The chain combines TRBV14 with TRBJ2-7; 9 bases match TRBD2. The length of the CDR3 is 13 residues. With V trimmed by 4 bases and J by 6 bases, 4 bases remained unmatched. Germline V gene lookup returns CDR1 SGHDN and CDR2 FVKESK.

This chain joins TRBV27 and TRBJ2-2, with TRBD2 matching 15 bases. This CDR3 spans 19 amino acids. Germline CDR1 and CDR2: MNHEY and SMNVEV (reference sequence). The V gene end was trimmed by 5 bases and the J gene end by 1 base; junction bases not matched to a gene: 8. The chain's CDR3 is CASSVPGLAGGQNTGELFF. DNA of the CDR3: TGTGCCAGCAGTGTACCGGGACTAGCGGGGGGACAGAACACCGGGGAGCTGTTTTTT.

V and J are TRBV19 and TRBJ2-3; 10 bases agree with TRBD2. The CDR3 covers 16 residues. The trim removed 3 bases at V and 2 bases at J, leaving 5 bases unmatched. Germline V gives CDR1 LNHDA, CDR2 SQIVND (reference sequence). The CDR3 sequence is CASSIRTSGLTDTQYF. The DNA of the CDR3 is TGTGCCAGTAGTATTCGGACTAGCGGCCTCACAGATACGCAGTATTTT.

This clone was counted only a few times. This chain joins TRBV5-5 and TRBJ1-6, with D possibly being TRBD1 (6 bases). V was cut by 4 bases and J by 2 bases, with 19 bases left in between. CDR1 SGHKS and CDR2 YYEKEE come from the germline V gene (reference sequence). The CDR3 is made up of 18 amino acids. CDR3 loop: CASSLRDKHSAYNSPLHF. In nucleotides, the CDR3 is TGTGCCAGCAGCCTCCGGGACAAGCACAGCGCCTATAATTCACCCCTCCACTTT.

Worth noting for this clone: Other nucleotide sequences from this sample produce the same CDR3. CDR3 in DNA: TGTGCCAGCAGCTCGCAGGGTAACCAGCCCCAGCATTTT. Translation: CASSSQGNQPQHF. This rearrangement joins TRBV7-2 to TRBJ1-5; the D gene is possibly TRBD1 (5 bases). CDR3 length: 13 residues. CDR1 and CDR2 (germline): SGHTA, FQGNSA. Trimming left V 4 bases short and J 7 bases short, with 11 bases between.

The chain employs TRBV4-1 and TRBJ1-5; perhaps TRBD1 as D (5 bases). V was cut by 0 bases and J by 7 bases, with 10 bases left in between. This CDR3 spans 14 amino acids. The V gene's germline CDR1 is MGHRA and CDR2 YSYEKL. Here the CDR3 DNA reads TGCGCCAGCAGCCAAGAGCAGGGAAGGCAGCCCCAGCATTTT. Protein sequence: CASSQEQGRQPQHF.